These 11 T cell receptor beta chains were all obtained from the same sample, sequenced in a study of cytomegalovirus exposure and HLA in healthy donors. The PCR made use of 60 Vbeta and 13 Jbeta primers. Libraries were prepared by immunoSEQ multiplex PCR; TCRdb keeps only in-frame clonotypes and omits some of them. Of about 160,000 clones in the sample, under 90% were seen once. The sample consisted of PBMCs. These receptors were taken from a man aged 18-30 years in good health and CMV-seronegative.

The rearrangement joins TRBV7-9 to TRBJ2-7; D might be TRBD2 (5 bases). The CDR3 runs to 14 residues. The V end was cut by 5 bases, the J end by 6 bases, with 17 bases between. Per the germline V gene, CDR1 is SEHNR and CDR2 is FQNEAQ (reference sequence). The DNA for the CDR3 is TGTGCCAGCAGCCCCGGACCGGGATATTTCGAGCAGTACTTC. Translated, it gives CASSPGPGYFEQYF.

The chain joins TRBV5-1 to TRBJ2-2; D remains ambiguous. The CDR3 runs to 14 residues. The germline V and J ends were trimmed by 6 bases and 0 bases, with 9 bases remaining between them. The V gene's germline CDR1 is SGHRS and CDR2 YFSETQ. CDR3 in DNA: TGCGCCAGCACTACGAATTCGAACACCGGGGAGCTGTTTTTT. It is translated as CASTTNSNTGELFF.

The rearrangement links TRBV29-1 to TRBJ2-1; 9 bases align to TRBD1. CDR3 length equals 14 residues. Germline CDR1 SQVTM, CDR2 ANQGSEA. Trimming removed 1 base from V and 10 bases from J; junction bases left unmatched: 8. The CDR3 region is CSVEVGTGGWEQFF. The CDR3 coding sequence is TGCAGCGTTGAAGTTGGAACAGGGGGCTGGGAGCAGTTCTTC.

The CDR3, as DNA: TGTGCCAGTAGCCCGAGCGGGTATGGCTACACCTTC. Translation: CASSPSGYGYTF. The V call is TRBV19, the J call TRBJ1-2, with D uncertain. This CDR3 has 12 amino acids. The germline V gene has CDR1 LNHDA and CDR2 SQIVND (reference sequence). Trimming removed 6 bases at V and 5 bases at J, with 10 bases between.

The chain has TRBV6-1 and TRBJ2-7; tentative D call: TRBD1 (6 bases). Between the trimmed V and J ends, which lost 4 bases and 0 bases, there was a span of 10 bases. The CDR3 runs to 14 residues. Germline V CDR1 and CDR2: MNHNS, SASEGT. The CDR3 protein is CASSATGLSYEQYF. In DNA, the CDR3 is TGTGCCAGCAGTGCGACAGGTCTCTCCTACGAGCAGTACTTC.

The gene calls are TRBV28 and TRBJ1-4, with TRBD1 identical over 9 bases. After removal of 6 bases from V and 6 bases from J, the junction contained 8 bases not matched to a gene. The CDR3 spans 15 residues. The germline CDR1 and CDR2 sequences are MDHEN and SYDVKM. The CDR3 DNA reads as TGTGCCAGCAGCCCCTTCACAGGGGGCTATGAAAAACTGTTTTTT. Its translation: CASSPFTGGYEKLFF.

The chain couples TRBV7-3 to TRBJ2-2; the D is unclear. There are 16 residues in the CDR3. The germline V gene encodes CDR1 SGHTA and CDR2 FQGTGA. Trimming stripped 4 bases from V and 1 base from J, with 13 bases between. This chain's CDR3 is CASSSRDSLNTGELFF. Here the CDR3 DNA reads TGTGCCAGCAGCTCCCGAGACTCGCTGAACACCGGGGAGCTGTTTTTT.

The chain carries TRBV4-3 and TRBJ1-5, with 8 bases that match TRBD1. The CDR3 has 15 residues. The germline V gene encodes CDR1 LGHNA and CDR2 YSLEER. V shed 4 bases, J shed 2 bases, and the junction held 4 bases outside the gene matches. CDR3 sequence (DNA): TGCGCCAGCAGCCCAGACAGGGGAGGCAATCAGCCCCAGCATTTT. Amino acids: CASSPDRGGNQPQHF.

The chain has TRBV19 and TRBJ1-1; the D is unclear. CDR3 length equals 17 residues. Germline values: CDR1 LNHDA, CDR2 SQIVND (reference sequence). The V end was cut by 3 bases, the J end by 5 bases, with 22 bases between. The CDR3 DNA reads TGTGCCAGTAGTATTTTGGGGAGTGCCCACCGTGGTACTGAAGCTTTCTTT. It yields the protein CASSILGSAHRGTEAFF.

The chain uses TRBV7-8 and TRBJ2-5; D is ambiguous. Germline values: CDR1 SGHVS, CDR2 FQNEAQ. The CDR3 loop spans 11 amino acids. Trimming took 4 bases from V and 2 from J, leaving 2 bases between them. CDR3 nucleotides: TGTGCCAGCAGCTCTCAAGAGACCCAGTACTTC. This translates into CASSSQETQYF.

V is TRBV19 and J is TRBJ1-2, with D maybe TRBD1 (6 bases). CDR3 length equals 15 residues. The germline V gene encodes CDR1 LNHDA and CDR2 SQIVND (reference sequence). Between the trimmed V and J ends, which lost 2 bases and 3 bases, there was a span of 13 bases. This CDR3 reads CASSIWQGFDYGYTF. DNA for the CDR3: TGTGCCAGTAGTATATGGCAGGGGTTTGACTATGGCTACACCTTC.